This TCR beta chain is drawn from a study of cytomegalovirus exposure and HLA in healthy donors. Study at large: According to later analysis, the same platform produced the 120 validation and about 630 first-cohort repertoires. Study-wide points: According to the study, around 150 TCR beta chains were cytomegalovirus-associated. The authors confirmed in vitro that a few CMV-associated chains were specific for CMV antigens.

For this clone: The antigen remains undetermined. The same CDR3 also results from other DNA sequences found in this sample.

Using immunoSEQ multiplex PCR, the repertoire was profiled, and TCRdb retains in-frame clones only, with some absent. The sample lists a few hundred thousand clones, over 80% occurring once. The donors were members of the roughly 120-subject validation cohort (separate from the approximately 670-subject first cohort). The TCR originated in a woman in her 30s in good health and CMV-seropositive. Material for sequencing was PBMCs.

CDR3 bases: TGCGCCAGCAGCTTGGTGGGTGAGCAGTTCTTC. It codes for CASSLVGEQFF. The J gene is TRBJ2-1, the V gene TRBV5-1; D unclear. V was trimmed by 0 bases and J by 9 bases, leaving 4 bases between them. The CDR3 contains 11 residues. Germline V gives CDR1 SGHRS, CDR2 YFSETQ. Full variable domain (rest looked up from reference TRBV5-1 and TRBJ2-1): KAGVTQTPRYLIKTRGQQVTLSCSPISGHRSVSWYQQTPGQGLQFLFEYFSETQRNKGNFPGRFSGRQFSNSRSEMNVSTLELGDSALYLCASSLVGEQFFGPGTRLTVL.